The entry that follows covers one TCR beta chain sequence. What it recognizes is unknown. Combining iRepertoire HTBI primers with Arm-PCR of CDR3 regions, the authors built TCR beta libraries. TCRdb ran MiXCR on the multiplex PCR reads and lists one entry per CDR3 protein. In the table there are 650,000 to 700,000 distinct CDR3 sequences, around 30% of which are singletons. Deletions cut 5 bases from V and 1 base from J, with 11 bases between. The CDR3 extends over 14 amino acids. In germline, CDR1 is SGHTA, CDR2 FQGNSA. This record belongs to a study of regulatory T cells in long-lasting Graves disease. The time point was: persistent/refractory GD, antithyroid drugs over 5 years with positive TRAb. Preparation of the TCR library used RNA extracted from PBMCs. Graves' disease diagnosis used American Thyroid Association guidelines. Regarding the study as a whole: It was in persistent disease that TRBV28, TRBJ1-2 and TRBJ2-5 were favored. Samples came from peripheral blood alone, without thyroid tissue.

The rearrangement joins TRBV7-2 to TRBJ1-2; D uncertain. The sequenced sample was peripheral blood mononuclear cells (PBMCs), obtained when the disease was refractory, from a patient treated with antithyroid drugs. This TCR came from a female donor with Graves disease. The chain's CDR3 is CASSMTGFNYGYTF. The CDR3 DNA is TGTGCCAGCAGCATGACGGGTTTTAACTATGGCTACACCTTC.